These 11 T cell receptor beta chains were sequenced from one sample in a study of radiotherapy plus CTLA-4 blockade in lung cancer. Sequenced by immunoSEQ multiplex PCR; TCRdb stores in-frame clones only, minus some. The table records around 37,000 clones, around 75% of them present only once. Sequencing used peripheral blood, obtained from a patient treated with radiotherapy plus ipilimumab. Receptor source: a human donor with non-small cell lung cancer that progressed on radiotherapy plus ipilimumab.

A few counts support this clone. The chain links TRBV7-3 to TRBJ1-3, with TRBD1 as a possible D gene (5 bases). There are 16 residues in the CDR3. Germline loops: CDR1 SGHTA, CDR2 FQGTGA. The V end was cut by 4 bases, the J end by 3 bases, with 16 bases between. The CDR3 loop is CASSSQAGVGGNTIYF. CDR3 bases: TGTGCCAGCAGCTCACAGGCGGGCGTCGGTGGAAACACCATATATTTT.

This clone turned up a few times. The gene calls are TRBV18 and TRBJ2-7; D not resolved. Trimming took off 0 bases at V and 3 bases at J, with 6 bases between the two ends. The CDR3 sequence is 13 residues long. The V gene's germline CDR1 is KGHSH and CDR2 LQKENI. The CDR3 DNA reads TGTGCCAGCTCACCACCGTCTAGCTACGAGCAGTACTTC. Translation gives CASSPPSSYEQYF.

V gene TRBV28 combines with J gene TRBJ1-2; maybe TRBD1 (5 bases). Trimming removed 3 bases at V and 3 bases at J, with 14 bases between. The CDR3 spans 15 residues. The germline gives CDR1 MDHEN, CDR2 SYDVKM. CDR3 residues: CASSFSGGYDYGYTF. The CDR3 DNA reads TGTGCCAGCAGTTTTAGCGGGGGATATGACTATGGCTACACCTTC.

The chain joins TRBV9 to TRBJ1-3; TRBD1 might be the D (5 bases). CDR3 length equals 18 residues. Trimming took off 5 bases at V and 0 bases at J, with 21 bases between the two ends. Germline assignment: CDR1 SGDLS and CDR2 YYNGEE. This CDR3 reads CASSRDGDRIHSGNTIYF. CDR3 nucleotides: TGTGCCAGCAGTCGGGACGGAGACAGAATTCACTCTGGAAACACCATATATTTT.

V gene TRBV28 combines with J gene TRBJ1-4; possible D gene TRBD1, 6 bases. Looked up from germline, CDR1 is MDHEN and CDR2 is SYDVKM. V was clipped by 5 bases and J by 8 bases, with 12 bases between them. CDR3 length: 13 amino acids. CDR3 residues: CASSKGGREKLFF. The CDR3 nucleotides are TGTGCCAGCAGTAAGGGGGGTAGGGAAAAACTGTTTTTT.

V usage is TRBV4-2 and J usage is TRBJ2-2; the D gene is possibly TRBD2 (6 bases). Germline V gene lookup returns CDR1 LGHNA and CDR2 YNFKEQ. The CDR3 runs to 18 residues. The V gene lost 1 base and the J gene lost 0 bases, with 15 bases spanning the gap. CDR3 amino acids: CASSQALRGSSNTGELFF. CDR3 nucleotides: TGTGCCAGCAGCCAAGCCCTTCGGGGGTCATCGAACACCGGGGAGCTGTTTTTT.

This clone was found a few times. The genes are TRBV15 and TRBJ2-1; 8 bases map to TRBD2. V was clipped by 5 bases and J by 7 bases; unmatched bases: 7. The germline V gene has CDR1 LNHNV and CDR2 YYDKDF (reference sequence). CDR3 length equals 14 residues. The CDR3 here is CATSLRLAYNEQFF. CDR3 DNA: TGTGCCACCAGCCTCCGACTAGCGTATAATGAGCAGTTCTTC.

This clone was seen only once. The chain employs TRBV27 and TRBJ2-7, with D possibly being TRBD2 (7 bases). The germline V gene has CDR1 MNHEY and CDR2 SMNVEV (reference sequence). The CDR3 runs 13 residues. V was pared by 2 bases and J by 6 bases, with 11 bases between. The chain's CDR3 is CASSLGGGGEQYF. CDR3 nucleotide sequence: TGTGCCAGCAGTTTAGGGGGGGGCGGCGAGCAGTACTTC.

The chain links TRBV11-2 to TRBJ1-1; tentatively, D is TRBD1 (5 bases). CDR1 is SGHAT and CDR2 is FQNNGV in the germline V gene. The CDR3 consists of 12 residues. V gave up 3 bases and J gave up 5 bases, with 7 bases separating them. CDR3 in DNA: TGTGCCAGCAGCTTCGGGGGGACTGAAGCTTTCTTT. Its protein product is CASSFGGTEAFF.

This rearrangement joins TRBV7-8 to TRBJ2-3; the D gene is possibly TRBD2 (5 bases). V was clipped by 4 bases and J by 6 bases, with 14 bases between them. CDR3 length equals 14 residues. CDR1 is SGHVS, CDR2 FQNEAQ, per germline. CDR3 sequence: CASSSGGGPDTQYF. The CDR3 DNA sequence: TGTGCCAGCAGCTCTGGAGGCGGGCCGGATACGCAGTATTTT.

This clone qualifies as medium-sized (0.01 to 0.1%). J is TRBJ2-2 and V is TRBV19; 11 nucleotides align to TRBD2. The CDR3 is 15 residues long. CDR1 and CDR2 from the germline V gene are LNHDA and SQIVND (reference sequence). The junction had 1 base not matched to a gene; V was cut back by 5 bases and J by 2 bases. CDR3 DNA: TGTGCCAGTAGTGGGACTAGCGGCAACACCGGGGAGCTGTTTTTT. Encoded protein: CASSGTSGNTGELFF.